The 32 T cell receptor beta chains below all came from one sample that was sequenced in a study of T cell responses to AZD1222 COVID-19 vaccine (dated by TCRdb to the early 2020s). Library preparation was by the immunoSEQ multiplex PCR assay. Not all clones reach the TCRdb copy of this immuneACCESS table, which keeps in-frame sequences only. Checked studies attribute under half of the gap to unresolved V genes and leave the rest unexplained. The sample has 130,000 or so clones on record, roughly 90% of them singletons. 11% of the sample comes from the top ten. What the time point label conveys for this sample: baseline before first vaccination. Explained via the paper, the treatment or condition label denotes: meningococcal conjugate vaccine given as trial control. Here the sequenced sample was peripheral blood, taken on day 0 of MenACWY control vaccination. The source of these receptors is an adult in good health.

This chain connects TRBV7-2 to TRBJ1-2; D gene unclear. CDR1 and CDR2 from the germline V gene are SGHTA and FQGNSA. The CDR3 spans 13 residues. Trimming pared 1 base from V and 7 bases from J, leaving 10 bases between. The CDR3 is CASSLDGLSGYTF. As DNA, the CDR3 is TGTGCCAGCAGCTTAGATGGGTTAAGTGGCTACACCTTC.

This chain connects TRBV2 to TRBJ2-7; 8 nucleotides agree with TRBD1. Germline CDR1 reads SNHLY; CDR2 reads FYNNEI. The CDR3 loop spans 14 amino acids. The V segment lost 6 bases and the J segment 5 bases; nucleotides outside the gene matches: 9. CDR3 sequence (DNA): TGTGCCAGCAGAGCCGGGACAGGCGGAAACGAGCAGTACTTC. This codes for CASRAGTGGNEQYF.

Here the CDR3 reads CASRIDTNSPLHF. The CDR3 DNA reads TGTGCCAGCCGTATAGATACTAATTCACCCCTCCACTTT. The rearrangement joins TRBV27 to TRBJ1-6; D unclear. V lost 8 bases to trimming and J lost 6 bases, with 11 bases between them. CDR3 size: 13 residues. The germline gives CDR1 MNHEY, CDR2 SMNVEV (reference sequence).

The chain employs TRBV7-9 and TRBJ2-1; 11 bases are shared with TRBD1. The trim removed 4 bases at V and 4 bases at J, leaving 6 bases unmatched. This CDR3 region has 16 residues. Germline CDR1 SEHNR, CDR2 FQNEAQ (reference sequence). The CDR3 loop is CASSSIGTGGYNEQFF. In DNA, the CDR3 is TGTGCCAGCAGCTCAATAGGGACAGGGGGTTACAATGAGCAGTTCTTC.

The rearrangement links TRBV19 to TRBJ2-5; 12 bases are shared with TRBD2. The CDR3 sequence is 16 residues long. Losses at the gene ends were 5 bases for V and 5 bases for J; bases not matched to a gene: 9. The germline V gene has CDR1 LNHDA and CDR2 SQIVND (reference sequence). In DNA form, the CDR3 reads TGTGCCAGTAGTCCCCGACTAGCGGGAGTGGGTGAGACCCAGTACTTC. Amino acids: CASSPRLAGVGETQYF.

V and J are TRBV27 and TRBJ2-2; TRBD1 is a possible D gene (5 bases). Germline CDR1 MNHEY, CDR2 SMNVEV (reference sequence). The V end was cut by 5 bases, the J end by 6 bases, with 10 bases between. The length of the CDR3 is 13 residues. The CDR3 coding sequence is TGTGCCAGCAGTCCAGACAGTGCCGGGGAGCTGTTTTTT. This translates into CASSPDSAGELFF.

The chain links TRBV4-1 to TRBJ2-3, with D possibly matching TRBD2 (6 bases). V lost 0 bases and J 1 base, leaving 11 bases between the germline ends. The CDR3 has 16 amino acids. The germline V gene encodes CDR1 MGHRA and CDR2 YSYEKL. The CDR3 coding sequence is TGCGCCAGCAGCCAAGAACCGGGAGACGGCACAGATACGCAGTATTTT. This sequence encodes CASSQEPGDGTDTQYF.

The rearrangement joins TRBV10-2 to TRBJ2-5; 12 bases line up with TRBD2. Losses at the gene ends were 4 bases for V and 2 bases for J; bases not matched to a gene: 5. The germline gives CDR1 WSHSY, CDR2 SAAADI. The CDR3 is made up of 16 amino acids. The CDR3 here is CASSGGTSGPQETQYF. The CDR3 nucleotides read TGCGCCAGCAGTGGTGGGACTAGCGGGCCGCAAGAGACCCAGTACTTC.

The V gene is TRBV6-4, the J gene TRBJ1-1; D gene ambiguous. The CDR3 totals 13 residues. Germline V CDR1 and CDR2: MRHNA, SNTAGT. V lost 3 bases and J lost 4, with 9 bases in between. CDR3 DNA sequence: TGTGCCAGCAGTGAAATTTCAGGCACTGAAGCTTTCTTT. Translated: CASSEISGTEAFF.

This clone was found a few times. CDR3 coding DNA: TGTGCCATCAGGGGACAGGGGAGTGAAGCTTTCTTT. This translates into CAIRGQGSEAFF. The chain combines TRBV10-3 with TRBJ1-1, with 10 bases aligning to TRBD1. The germline V gene has CDR1 ENHRY and CDR2 SYGVKD. The CDR3 spans 12 residues. The J segment lost 7 bases and the V segment lost 6 bases, leaving 2 bases of the junction unmatched.

This clone occurred once. The genes are TRBV24-1 and TRBJ2-6, with TRBD1 identical over 8 bases. The germline V gene encodes CDR1 KGHDR and CDR2 SFDVKD. This CDR3 comprises 15 residues. After removal of 4 bases from V and 8 bases from J, the junction contained 6 bases not matched to a gene. The DNA for the CDR3 is TGTGCCACCAGTGACCCCGGACAGGGTTCCAACGTCCTGACTTTC. Its translation is CATSDPGQGSNVLTF.

The V call is TRBV11-3, the J call TRBJ2-2, with 7 bases aligning to TRBD1. Per the germline V gene, CDR1 is SGHNT and CDR2 is YENEEA. The CDR3 runs 18 residues. J was trimmed by 5 bases and V by 5 bases; bases with no gene match: 17. CDR3 in amino acids: CASSPLPGTDFVTGELFF. CDR3 in DNA: TGTGCCAGCAGCCCTCTCCCCGGGACAGATTTTGTAACCGGGGAGCTGTTTTTT.

The chain links TRBV19 to TRBJ2-7; 9 bases match TRBD1. Trimming removed 6 bases from V and 4 bases from J; junction bases left unmatched: 10. From germline, CDR1 is LNHDA and CDR2 SQIVND (reference sequence). The CDR3 is made up of 15 amino acids. In DNA form, the CDR3 reads TGTGCCAGTAGCCCCGGACAGGGGCCTATGTACGAGCAGTACTTC. It codes for CASSPGQGPMYEQYF.

The chain recombines TRBV11-3 with TRBJ2-2; 7 positions agree with TRBD1. The germline V gene has CDR1 SGHNT and CDR2 YENEEA. This CDR3 has 18 residues. With V trimmed by 0 bases and J by 0 bases, 7 bases remained unmatched. CDR3 loop: CASSLDQMGQTNTGELFF. The CDR3 DNA reads as TGTGCCAGCAGCTTAGATCAAATGGGACAGACGAACACCGGGGAGCTGTTTTTT.

This clone has just one count. The rearrangement joins TRBV30 to TRBJ1-5; 9 positions agree with TRBD1. The length of the CDR3 is 14 residues. Trimming cost V 4 bases and J 7 bases; bases outside gene matches: 8. From germline, CDR1 is GTSNPN and CDR2 SVGIG (reference sequence). The CDR3 DNA is TGTGCCTGGACCAAGGGACAGGGAGGCCAGCCCCAGCATTTT. It specifies CAWTKGQGGQPQHF.

This clone was counted between two and nine times. The gene calls are TRBV19 and TRBJ1-2; 7 bases map to TRBD1. The CDR3 is 12 residues long. CDR1 and CDR2 from the germline V gene are LNHDA and SQIVND (reference sequence). V was clipped by 4 bases and J by 8 bases; unmatched bases: 4. CDR3: CASSKTGVGYTF. The CDR3 nucleotides are TGTGCCAGTAGTAAAACAGGGGTCGGCTACACCTTC.

The rearrangement joins TRBV6-6 to TRBJ1-2, with 7 bases that match TRBD1. This CDR3 is 14 amino acids long. Germline CDR1 reads MNHNY; CDR2 reads SVGAGI (reference sequence). The trim removed 4 bases at V and 7 bases at J, leaving 9 bases unmatched. The CDR3 bases are TGTGCCAGCAGTTTTCAAGGGGGCACCGGTGGCTACACCTTC. Translation gives CASSFQGGTGGYTF.

This sequence joins TRBV25-1 and TRBJ1-1; 8 bases agree with TRBD1. CDR3 length: 16 amino acids. Trimming took 6 bases from V and 2 from J; bases not matched to a gene: 11. Germline V gives CDR1 MGHDK, CDR2 SYGVNS. CDR3 coding DNA: TGTGCCAGCAGGTTCGGACAGGGATTGCGAAACACTGAAGCTTTCTTT. Protein sequence: CASRFGQGLRNTEAFF.

This clone was observed once. V and J are TRBV7-2 and TRBJ2-1; D call uncertain. CDR1 is SGHTA, CDR2 FQGNSA, per germline. V shed 3 bases and J shed 10 bases, with 7 bases lying between them. The CDR3 runs to 11 residues. CDR3 nucleotides: TGTGCCAGCAGCTTGTTTAGGGAGCAGTTCTTC. It codes for CASSLFREQFF.

The gene calls are TRBV7-7 and TRBJ2-5; 7 nucleotides align to TRBD1. CDR1 SSHAT and CDR2 FNYEAQ come from the germline V gene (reference sequence). Trimming at V came to 2 bases and at J to 5 bases, leaving 2 bases not matched to a gene. This CDR3 region has 13 residues. The CDR3 DNA follows: TGTGCCAGCAGCTTATACAGGGGCGAGACCCAGTACTTC. The encoded protein is CASSLYRGETQYF.

The chain combines TRBV10-3 with TRBJ1-2; TRBD1 matches 11 bases. The CDR3 length is 15 residues. CDR1 and CDR2 (germline): ENHRY, SYGVKD. Unmatched junction bases numbered 8, after V lost 5 bases and J lost 6 bases. Here the CDR3 reads CAISPGTGGRNGYTF. The CDR3 DNA follows: TGTGCCATCAGTCCCGGGACAGGGGGGAGGAATGGCTACACCTTC.

The chain employs TRBV7-2 and TRBJ1-2; tentatively, D is TRBD1 (5 bases). CDR1 is SGHTA and CDR2 is FQGNSA in the germline V gene. The CDR3 totals 16 residues. V was trimmed by 5 bases and J by 2 bases, leaving 18 bases between them. CDR3 protein: CASSPGLVETNYGYTF. In DNA, the CDR3 is TGTGCCAGCAGCCCGGGACTAGTAGAAACCAACTATGGCTACACCTTC.

This chain connects TRBV11-2 to TRBJ2-2; 11 positions agree with TRBD2. V trimming: 5 bases; J trimming: 4 bases; junction bases outside the gene matches: 3. Germline V gene sequence: CDR1 SGHAT, CDR2 FQNNGV. CDR3 length: 15 residues. The DNA for the CDR3 is TGTGCCAGCAGCATAGCGGGAGGGCCCACCGGGGAGCTGTTTTTT. Translating it yields CASSIAGGPTGELFF.

The chain links TRBV11-2 to TRBJ2-7; D unclear. Germline V gene lookup returns CDR1 SGHAT and CDR2 FQNNGV. This CDR3 has 14 amino acids. Between the trimmed V and J ends, which lost 4 bases and 0 bases, there was a span of 10 bases. This chain's CDR3 is CASSSSVASYEQYF. The CDR3 DNA sequence: TGTGCCAGCAGCTCCAGCGTAGCCTCCTACGAGCAGTACTTC.

The V and J genes are TRBV11-2 and TRBJ2-2; possibly TRBD1 for D (7 bases). Trimming stripped 5 bases from V and 7 bases from J, with 20 bases between. Germline values: CDR1 SGHAT, CDR2 FQNNGV. The CDR3 totals 16 residues. The CDR3 is CASSQRGQSGSGELFF. The CDR3 coding sequence is TGTGCCAGCAGCCAGAGGGGGCAGTCCGGGAGCGGGGAGCTGTTTTTT. Full variable domain (remainder filled in from reference TRBV11-2 and TRBJ2-2): EAGVAQSPRYKIIEKRQSVAFWCNPISGHATLYWYQQILGQGPKLLIQFQNNGVVDDSQLPKDRFSAERLKGVDSTLKIQPAKLEDSAVYLCASSQRGQSGSGELFFGEGSRLTVL.

This CDR3 reads CASSPPGEAFF. CDR3 DNA sequence: TGTGCCAGCAGCCCCCCAGGGGAAGCTTTCTTT. The chain links TRBV7-9 to TRBJ1-1; a possible D gene is TRBD1 (5 bases). The CDR3 is made up of 11 amino acids. Trimming took off 5 bases at V and 8 bases at J, with 9 bases between the two ends. Looked up from germline, CDR1 is SEHNR and CDR2 is FQNEAQ (reference sequence). The variable domain in full, with the rest retrieved from reference TRBV7-9 and TRBJ1-1, is DTGVSQNPRHKITKRGQNVTFRCDPISEHNRLYWYRQTLGQGPEFLTYFQNEAQLEKSRLLSDRFSAERPKGSFSTLEIQRTEQGDSAMYLCASSPPGEAFFGQGTRLTVV.

The V call is TRBV30, the J call TRBJ2-2, with D possibly being TRBD1 (6 bases). The CDR3 is 14 residues long. Germline lookup yields CDR1 GTSNPN and CDR2 SVGIG (reference sequence). The ends were cut back, 7 bases at V and 4 bases at J, with 16 bases in the middle. The CDR3 loop reads CASRLQGFTGELFF. CDR3 coding DNA: TGTGCCTCCCGTCTACAGGGCTTCACCGGGGAGCTGTTTTTT. Together with reference TRBV30 and TRBJ2-2, the CDR3 gives the full variable domain: SQTIHQWPATLVQPVGSPLSLECTVEGTSNPNLYWYRQAAGRGLQLLFYSVGIGQISSEVPQNLSASRPQDRQFILSSKKLLLSDSGFYLCASRLQGFTGELFFGEGSRLTVL.

V usage is TRBV9 and J usage is TRBJ1-2; maybe TRBD1 (6 bases). V lost 5 bases and J lost 2, with 13 bases in between. CDR1 and CDR2 (germline): SGDLS, YYNGEE. This CDR3 region has 14 residues. The chain's CDR3 is CASSSFGTNYGYTF. Here the CDR3 DNA reads TGTGCCAGCAGTAGTTTCGGGACAAACTATGGCTACACCTTC.

The V and J genes are TRBV10-1 and TRBJ2-1; 9 nucleotides match TRBD2. Germline V gives CDR1 WNHNN, CDR2 SYGVQD (reference sequence). The ends lost 4 bases at V and 5 bases at J; junction bases unmatched: 6. This CDR3 has 15 residues. This CDR3 reads CASSGGSSGNNEQFF. The CDR3 region has the DNA TGCGCCAGCAGTGGTGGCTCTAGCGGGAACAATGAGCAGTTCTTC.

The V call is TRBV30, the J call TRBJ2-2; 7 positions match TRBD2. This CDR3 spans 17 amino acids. Germline V lookup: CDR1 GTSNPN, CDR2 SVGIG (reference sequence). J gave up 0 bases and V 0 bases, and 7 bases lay outside the gene matches. The CDR3 sequence: CAWSVGREFANTGELFF. The CDR3 region has the DNA TGTGCCTGGAGTGTAGGGCGGGAGTTCGCGAACACCGGGGAGCTGTTTTTT. Full variable domain (remainder filled in from reference TRBV30 and TRBJ2-2): SQTIHQWPATLVQPVGSPLSLECTVEGTSNPNLYWYRQAAGRGLQLLFYSVGIGQISSEVPQNLSASRPQDRQFILSSKKLLLSDSGFYLCAWSVGREFANTGELFFGEGSRLTVL.

The chain recombines TRBV7-2 with TRBJ1-2, with unresolved D. This CDR3 is 16 amino acids long. Trimming cost V 3 bases and J 5 bases, with 19 bases left between them. Germline CDR1 SGHTA, CDR2 FQGNSA. CDR3 coding DNA: TGTGCCAGCAGCTTGAAAAGCGGGCAGAACCTATATGGCTACACCTTC. This translates into CASSLKSGQNLYGYTF. The entire variable domain, with the rest obtained from reference TRBV7-2 and TRBJ1-2, is as follows: GAGVSQSPSNKVTEKGKDVELRCDPISGHTALYWYRQSLGQGLEFLIYFQGNSAPDKSGLPSDRFSAERTGGSVSTLTIQRTQQEDSAVYLCASSLKSGQNLYGYTFGSGTRLTVV.

The rearrangement uses TRBV7-3 and TRBJ2-7; D might be TRBD2 (6 bases). V lost 3 bases and J 4 bases, leaving 13 bases between the germline ends. This CDR3 is 14 amino acids long. Germline V lookup: CDR1 SGHTA, CDR2 FQGTGA. This CDR3 reads CASSFGGPAYEQYF. The CDR3, as DNA: TGTGCCAGCAGCTTCGGGGGACCAGCTTACGAGCAGTACTTC.